This T cell receptor (beta chain) came from a study of cytomegalovirus exposure and HLA in healthy donors listed by TCRdb under 2017. Looking at the study overall: In an earlier analysis of 450 to 750 of the donors, 250 to 300 Gb of sequence data and 100 million or so unique TCR beta sequences from roughly 200 million T cells were reported. Roughly 300 gigabases of sequencing data and 78 million or so unique TCR sequences were included in an early release covering roughly 600 HLA-typed donors. Of the approximately 400 genotyped donors, roughly 80% were placed in the genetic ancestry cluster associated with self-reported Caucasian donors. The aim of the study was to test whether cataloging public T cell receptors could identify signatures of past pathogen exposure. The study used immunosequencing to profile the T cell repertoires of approximately 690 subjects and linked those repertoires to cytomegalovirus serostatus. In addition to the first cohort of 666 subjects, a separate validation cohort of about 120 different subjects was used. To predict cytomegalovirus infection status, the study combined high-throughput TCR immunosequencing, statistical association of individual TCRs with disease status, and machine learning. In a later analysis, previously published TCR beta repertoires from fewer than 750 donors were re-analyzed and high-resolution HLA genotyping was added so that TCR occurrence patterns could be studied. The later analysis used no new phenotypic data to find candidate immune exposures, relying instead on TCR beta sequences and their occurrence across donors. To decide whether each TCR beta V gene segment behaved as functional or pseudogenic, an earlier analysis of 587 of the donors relied on high-throughput TCR beta sequencing. Donor age, sex, ethnicity and CMV serostatus were compiled alongside the repertoire data. Genome-wide SNP genotypes for about 65% of the roughly 700 donors were used in a later genetic analysis, which treated that subset as a discovery cohort. Every repertoire in the discovery cohort had been generated on one and the same sequencing platform. HLA typing covered class I and class II loci at four-digit resolution. Typing coverage varied by locus: roughly 629-630 donors for A, B, C, DRB1 and DQB1; 500 to 550 for DQA1; over 600 for DPA1; approximately 490 for DPB1. Several DR-DQ haplotypes were treated as single units for association and clustering because of strong linkage in the cohort. Across some 400 genotyped donors of the cohort, an average of roughly 230,000 unique TCR beta nucleotide sequences per donor were sequenced, and roughly a sixth of those sequences were non-productive. The paper as a whole reports these results and caveats: A later genetic analysis reported fewer N-insertions in productive TCRs among donors in an Asian-associated ancestry cluster than the roughly 650-donor mean. According to a later analysis, parvovirus B19, influenza, CMV and Epstein-Barr virus appeared linked to several top co-occurrence clusters. Most TCR sequences were seen in very few donors, while some public TCRs were found in many individuals. A few of the identified cytomegalovirus-associated TCR beta chains were confirmed in vitro to be specific for cytomegalovirus antigens. A cluster of highly shared sequence variants was judged likely to represent a technical artifact of the sequencing pipeline. In the study, roughly 160 TCR beta chains were listed as associated with cytomegalovirus. Because counts were too low, roughly 18 rarely observed V segments, including chromosome 9 orphons, were left out of the earlier analysis of about 620 of the donors. In a later analysis, 16,951 TCR beta sequences were associated with specific HLA alleles at a false discovery rate of 0.05. Because HLA typing was missing for some donors at each locus, association tests included only the typed subset. A later analysis found that TCR association rates varied across HLA loci, with DRB1 alleles showing the most associated TCRs and HLA-C alleles the fewest. CMV serostatus was the only immune exposure information available for the cohort. A later analysis found that most CMV-associated TCR beta chains appeared HLA-restricted, with HLA associations seemingly driven largely by CMV exposure. In a later genetic analysis, a missense DCLRE1C variant was associated with V-gene and J-gene trimming of TCR beta chains, and the association was replicated in an independent cohort. Compared with equally common non-associated chains, HLA-associated TCR beta chains in a later analysis were more clonally expanded and had lower generation probabilities. The authors suggested that the approach could potentially be generalized to other disease states and immunological phenotypes. When HLA alleles, especially DR and DQ, strongly co-occurred, attributing TCR associations to individual alleles was difficult. In an earlier analysis of 587 of the donors, most TCR beta V segments appeared in productive rearrangements about 90% or about 30% of the time, broadly matching IMGT annotations. A further reported finding was that TCR beta sequences accurately predicted the HLA-A and HLA-B alleles for most subjects in the first cohort. Presence/absence analyses assumed roughly uniform sequencing depth across donors, an assumption that may not hold. Because the 87-base-pair reads could not distinguish some IMGT-functional V segments, including TRBV6-2 and TRBV6-3, those segments were excluded. Linkage disequilibrium might explain the correlated functional status among segregating V segments, but an unknown experimental factor could not be excluded. Cytomegalovirus status was reported to be diagnosed by the classifier with high specificity and sensitivity in both the original and validation cohorts. In this cohort, only TCR beta chains were sequenced, and detectable features were limited by the absence of alpha or paired-chain data.

The library was produced with the immunoSEQ multiplex PCR assay. A mixture of 60 forward primers for TCR Vbeta segments and 13 reverse primers for TCR Jbeta segments was used in the multiplex PCR. The CDR3 region of rearranged TCR beta genes was amplified from genomic DNA by a multiplex PCR assay. The amplified TCR beta libraries were sequenced on the Illumina HiSeq System as 87-base-pair reads. The study's processing was this. Across the 670 or so repertoires, a later analysis counted 78 million or so unique TCR beta chains, roughly 11 million of which were shared by at least two donors. A nearest-neighbor algorithm error-corrected the raw reads and collapsed the reads into unique sequences, merging closely related sequences to remove PCR and sequencing errors. To assign V, D and J gene segments, CDR3 sequences were aligned to IMGT reference sequences. For a sequence to be retained, a match of at least six nucleotides to both a V gene segment and a J gene segment was required. Rearrangements were called productive when the CDR3 lacked stop codons and stayed in frame with V and J; all others were non-productive. CDR3 was defined by IMGT convention, running from the second conserved V-encoded cysteine to the conserved J-encoded phenylalanine. The earlier analysis of 587 of the donors excluded any sequence lacking an unambiguous match to a single V gene segment. An earlier analysis of about 600 of the donors called V segments functional above 56.7% productive rearrangements and segregating when the between-donor standard deviation exceeded 5%. A statistical classification framework was developed to diagnose cytomegalovirus status using the catalog of TCR beta chain sequences. In a later analysis, TCR nucleotide sequences were compared against IMGT/GENE-DB human TR gene sequences so that V and J genes could be assigned. The TCRdist pipeline was used in a later analysis to assign CDR3 sequences and most-parsimonious VDJ recombination scenarios. In a later analysis, each TCR beta chain was defined by its CDR3 amino acid sequence together with its V-gene family, and reads without a unique V-gene family were excluded. To address suspected cross-contamination and a sequencing artifact, a later analysis removed 450 to 700 highly shared, low-generation-probability nucleotide sequences. For each public chain, a later analysis derived a clonal expansion index from normalized ranks of inferred template counts within each repertoire. Generation probabilities in a later analysis came from a VDJ recombination model fitted to out-of-frame rearrangements, and those results were checked against IGoR. In a later analysis, hypergeometric tests were used to score TCR-TCR, TCR-HLA and TCR-CMV co-occurrence, with a repertoire-size bias correction applied to TCR pairs. A later analysis estimated false discovery rates by permuting HLA or CMV assignments 20 times. In a later analysis, co-occurring TCRs were grouped using DBSCAN, and TCRdist sequence similarity was added for clustering within HLA-allele-positive subsets. Repertoires with fewer than 30,000 or more than 120,000 public chains were left out of co-occurrence clustering, as were four to six repertoires with anomalous nucleotide sharing. TCRdb took over this immuneACCESS table, retaining in-frame rearrangements with V and J assigned. Such tables are incomplete; in checked studies, under half of the missing clones stem from an unresolved V gene, and the remainder is unexplained. D and trimming were read from the DNA, whereas the V and J calls and clone size are those reported in that table. The sample yields under 200,000 clones; around 80% were counted once. The top ten hold 1% of the sample.

With respect to this clone: Which antigen it targets is not known. No base quality values were provided; no much bigger clone lies one nucleotide off.

The cohort was made up of roughly 670 healthy bone marrow donors. At the time of sampling, all cohort members were nominally healthy, though unrecorded immune exposures were likely present. The donor tested CMV seropositive and was one of the 289 seropositive cohort members. Each donor provided a peripheral blood sample, and peripheral blood mononuclear cells were used for TCR beta sequencing. The Qiagen DNeasy Blood Extraction Kit was used to extract genomic DNA from the blood cell samples. Trimming leaves V shorter by 10 bases and J shorter by 5 bases, with the junction holding 4 bases beyond the gene matches. The CDR3 goes from the cysteine to the phenylalanine over 13 residues. The DNA shown is the 39-base CDR3, in frame from base 1. CDR1 and CDR2 were assigned from the germline V gene as SNHLY and FYNNEI.

The sequenced sample was PBMCs. The chain is made from TRBV2 and TRBJ2-3; 12 nucleotides in the junction match TRBD1. The receptor was isolated from a woman between 45 and 65 years old in good health and CMV-seropositive. The CDR3 in this case is CANRDRGRDTQYF. Read as DNA, the sequence is TGTGCCAACCGGGACAGGGGGCGAGATACGCAGTATTTT.